The 7 T cell receptor beta chains below were found in one sample sequenced in a study of Graves' ophthalmopathy and Graves' hyperthyroidism. Amplification of TCR beta CDR3 regions used RNA transcripts. RT-PCR was first run with HTBI primers, then multiplex PCR in a second round. TCRdb fed the multiplex PCR reads into MiXCR, producing one record per CDR3 protein. Of 580,000 or so distinct CDR3 sequences in the sample, roughly 40% were seen once. Specimen: peripheral blood or thyroid tissue (not recorded which). Every receptor here comes from an adult man with Graves' hyperthyroidism.

There are many counts of this clonotype. The CDR3 is CASSGTGGPPQYF. Here the CDR3 DNA reads TGTGCCAGCAGCGGGACGGGAGGGCCGCCCCAGTACTTC. The chain couples TRBV5-5 to TRBJ2-5; 8 positions match TRBD2. The CDR3 is 13 amino acids. The germline gives CDR1 SGHKS, CDR2 YYEKEE (reference sequence). J was trimmed by 9 bases and V by 4 bases; bases with no gene match: 8.

This clonotype was counted a single time. The rearrangement joins TRBV20-1 to TRBJ1-2; D gene unclear. Trimming shortened V by 3 bases and J by 7 bases, and 15 bases separated the two germline ends. The CDR3 contains 13 residues. Germline CDR1 DFQATT, CDR2 SNEGSKA (reference sequence). CDR3 loop: CSARGNSGSGYTF. For the CDR3, the DNA is TGCAGTGCTAGGGGGAACAGCGGTAGTGGCTACACCTTC.

Concerning this clonotype itself: An end of the junction differs from the germline gene, which may be a read error. The chain couples TRBV2 to TRBJ2-7; 8 nucleotides align to TRBD1. Per the germline V gene, CDR1 is SNHLY and CDR2 is FYNNEI. CDR3 size: 8 residues. CDR3 nucleotide sequence: TGTGCCAGCATACAGGGGGTATTC. Translation gives CASIQGVF.

In its sample, this clonotype was seen many times. CDR3 DNA sequence: TGCAGTGCTACGGACCCGTTTGGAAATGAAAAACTGTTTTTT. Its protein product is CSATDPFGNEKLFF. The chain is built from TRBV20-1 and TRBJ1-4; D call uncertain. Between the trimmed V and J ends, which lost 4 bases and 5 bases, there was a span of 14 bases. Germline lookup yields CDR1 DFQATT and CDR2 SNEGSKA (reference sequence). The CDR3 totals 14 residues.

The rearrangement uses TRBV10-3 and TRBJ2-5; TRBD2 matches at 10 bases. Germline V gene sequence: CDR1 ENHRY, CDR2 SYGVKD. Trimming took 5 bases from V and 11 from J; bases not matched to a gene: 11. The CDR3 loop spans 14 amino acids. Here the CDR3 DNA reads TGTGCCATCAGTAAAGCGGGGGGGCCTGGGGAGCAGTACTTC. It encodes CAISKAGGPGEQYF.

This clonotype has only one observation. One end of the junction does not line up with germline, which may come from a read error. This chain uses TRBV10-3 with TRBJ2-7, with 7 bases matching TRBD2. The J call may be mistaken, given a closer DNA end match to TRBJ2-1. CDR1 ENHRY and CDR2 SYGVKD come from the germline V gene. This CDR3 spans 15 amino acids. The CDR3 protein is CASSYSKLAYNEQFF. CDR3 bases: TGTGCCAGCAGTTACTCGAAACTAGCGTACAATGAGCAGTTCTTC.

On this clonotype itself: A read error may produce the germline difference seen at one junction end. The chain is built from TRBV2 and TRBJ2-1; D possibly corresponds to TRBD1 (6 bases). Germline CDR1 is SNHLY and CDR2 is FYNNEI. The CDR3 sequence is 12 residues long. The DNA for the CDR3 is TGTGCCATCAGTGAACGGGACACTGAGCAGTTCTTC. Protein product: CAISERDTEQFF. The full variable domain, its missing parts supplied by reference TRBV2 and TRBJ2-1, is EPEVTQTPSHQVTQMGQEVILRCVPISNHLYFYWYRQILGQKVEFLVSFYNNEISEKSEIFDDQFSVERPDGSNFTLKIRSTKLEDSAMYFCAISERDTEQFFGPGTRLTVL.